These 25 T cell receptor beta chains share one sample of origin, sequenced in a study of T cell repertoires in cytomegalovirus infection. TCRdb processed the reads anew with MiXCR; each CDR3 protein has one entry. The sample yields roughly 990,000 distinct CDR3 sequences, 30% to 40% seen once. Antigens for these TCRs are unknown. This sample comprised cultured CD8+ T cells from PBMCs, obtained from culture after CMV antigen stimulation. Receptors were obtained from a human donor in good health (CMV status not recorded). Some clones in this sample may be carry-over from other donors' samples.

This clonotype was recorded a few times. This sequence joins TRBV15 and TRBJ2-2, with 8 bases lining up with TRBD2. From germline, CDR1 is LNHNV and CDR2 YYDKDF (reference sequence). The trim removed 5 bases at V and 3 bases at J, leaving 14 bases unmatched. This CDR3 is 18 amino acids long. The DNA of the CDR3 is TGTGCCACCAGCTTTAAGCTTTACCCAGCGGGGGACACCGGGGAGCTGTTTTTT. Its translation is CATSFKLYPAGDTGELFF.

Only a few counts were recorded for this clonotype. This CDR3 is CASGNLNYGYTF. DNA of the CDR3: TGTGCCAGTGGGAACTTAAACTATGGCTACACCTTC. The gene calls are TRBV19 and TRBJ1-2; D ambiguous. The CDR3 consists of 12 residues. Trimming took off 8 bases at V and 2 bases at J, with 9 bases between the two ends. The germline V gene encodes CDR1 LNHDA and CDR2 SQIVND (reference sequence).

This clonotype was detected many times. V is TRBV7-2 and J is TRBJ2-1; D perhaps matches TRBD2 (5 bases). The CDR3 extends over 17 amino acids. V gave up 5 bases and J gave up 2 bases, with 19 bases separating them. Germline V gene sequence: CDR1 SGHTA, CDR2 FQGNSA. CDR3 nucleotide sequence: TGTGCCAGCAGCCCTCGGGGTCCGGCCTATACCTACAATGAGCAGTTCTTC. Translated: CASSPRGPAYTYNEQFF.

This clonotype was counted many times. The J gene is TRBJ2-7, the V gene TRBV7-6; D is undetermined. Trimming stripped 2 bases from V and 1 base from J, with 12 bases between. Per germline, CDR1 SGHVS and CDR2 FNYEAQ. The CDR3 sequence is 15 residues long. CDR3 sequence: CASSLLAVKSYEQYF. CDR3 in DNA: TGTGCCAGCAGCTTACTGGCAGTAAAGTCCTACGAGCAGTACTTC. Combining the CDR3 with reference TRBV7-6 and TRBJ2-7 gives the whole variable domain GAGVSQSPRYKVTKRGQDVALRCDPISGHVSLYWYRQALGQGPEFLTYFNYEAQQDKSGLPNDRFSAERPEGSISTLTIQRTEQRDSAMYRCASSLLAVKSYEQYFGPGTRLTVT.

This clonotype has more than one count but fewer than ten. V and J are TRBV7-2 and TRBJ2-1, with TRBD2 matching over 7 bases. Germline assignment: CDR1 SGHTA and CDR2 FQGNSA. With 5 bases clipped from V and 3 bases from J, the junction kept 16 bases outside the gene matches. This CDR3 comprises 18 residues. The CDR3, as DNA: TGTGCCAGCAGCCCTAGTGGGTCTAGCGGAGCAATCTACAATGAGCAGTTCTTC. Its translation: CASSPSGSSGAIYNEQFF.

The chain recombines TRBV19 with TRBJ1-5, with 11 bases that match TRBD1. Germline V gene sequence: CDR1 LNHDA, CDR2 SQIVND (reference sequence). This CDR3 spans 20 amino acids. Losses at the gene ends were 5 bases for V and 2 bases for J; bases not matched to a gene: 17. CDR3 sequence: CASSPLFLGQGAFGNQPQHF. CDR3 nucleotides: TGTGCCAGTAGTCCCCTTTTCCTCGGACAGGGGGCTTTTGGCAATCAGCCCCAGCATTTT.

This clonotype was counted ten times or more. This chain joins TRBV7-2 and TRBJ2-1; 8 nucleotides match TRBD2. J lost 6 bases, V lost 5 bases, and 9 bases had no gene match. Germline V CDR1 and CDR2: SGHTA, FQGNSA. The CDR3 consists of 15 residues. The DNA of the CDR3 is TGTGCCAGCAGCCCCCCCCGGGGGGGCCTCAATGAGCAGTTCTTC. Protein sequence: CASSPPRGGLNEQFF.

The V call is TRBV11-2, the J call TRBJ2-1; no reliable D call. CDR3 length equals 12 residues. Germline V gives CDR1 SGHAT, CDR2 FQNNGV. V dropped 8 bases and J dropped 2 bases, with 7 bases sitting between them. CDR3 bases: TGTGCCAGCTATAGGGCCTACAATGAGCAGTTCTTC. Translated: CASYRAYNEQFF.

J is TRBJ2-7 and V is TRBV6-1; D is unclear. The V gene lost 1 base and the J gene lost 0 bases, with 7 bases spanning the gap. The CDR3 length is 14 residues. Germline V gene lookup returns CDR1 MNHNS and CDR2 SASEGT. CDR3 nucleotides: TGTGCCAGCAGTGAAGGAGAGGTCTCCTACGAGCAGTACGTC. Its protein is CASSEGEVSYEQYV.

At least ten counts were recorded for this clonotype. The V call is TRBV20-1, the J call TRBJ2-1; D possibly matches TRBD1 or TRBD2 (6 bases each). The germline V gene has CDR1 DFQATT and CDR2 SNEGSKA (reference sequence). Deletions cut 0 bases from V and 9 bases from J, with 21 bases between. There are 16 residues in the CDR3. CDR3 region: CSARDQRGDHFGEQFF. CDR3 nucleotides: TGCAGTGCTAGAGATCAGAGGGGGGACCACTTCGGTGAGCAGTTCTTC.

This clonotype was counted only a few times. This sequence joins TRBV20-1 and TRBJ1-3; D possibly corresponds to TRBD1 (5 bases). Germline CDR1 reads DFQATT; CDR2 reads SNEGSKA (reference sequence). CDR3 length: 12 amino acids. Deletions cut 6 bases from V and 4 bases from J, with 10 bases between. The chain's CDR3 is CSARGSGNTIYF. DNA of the CDR3: TGCAGTGCAAGGGGCTCAGGAAACACCATATATTTT.

The gene calls are TRBV11-2 and TRBJ2-3; no clear D gene. Germline V CDR1 and CDR2: SGHAT, FQNNGV. The CDR3 covers 14 residues. V dropped 7 bases and J dropped 3 bases, with 14 bases sitting between them. In DNA form, the CDR3 reads TGTGCCAGCACCCTGTGGGCTGGGACAGATACGCAGTATTTT. Its translation: CASTLWAGTDTQYF.

This clonotype was seen just once. The CDR3 nucleotides read TGTGCCAGCAGTTATGGAACTCTTTCCACCGGGGAGCTGTTTTTT. It codes for CASSYGTLSTGELFF. The chain is built from TRBV6-2 or TRBV6-3 and TRBJ2-2; D gene ambiguous. The CDR3 length is 15 residues. CDR1 and CDR2 from the germline V gene are MNHEY and SVGEGT. V dropped 3 bases and J dropped 4 bases, with 12 bases sitting between them.

The chain links TRBV12-3 or TRBV12-4 to TRBJ1-1; no reliable D call. V lost 2 bases and J 0 bases, leaving 10 bases between the germline ends. This CDR3 region has 15 residues. CDR3 in amino acids: CASSLLQAMNTEAFF. In DNA form, the CDR3 reads TGTGCCAGCAGTTTACTGCAGGCCATGAACACTGAAGCTTTCTTT.

This chain connects TRBV20-1 to TRBJ2-3; the D gene is possibly TRBD1 (5 bases). The germline V gene has CDR1 DFQATT and CDR2 SNEGSKA (reference sequence). The CDR3 is 12 residues long. Trimming took 6 bases from V and 2 from J, leaving 9 bases between them. The CDR3 DNA is TGCAGTGCAGGGGTCTACACAGATACGCAGTATTTT. Protein sequence: CSAGVYTDTQYF.

This clonotype showed up just a few times. The V gene is TRBV29-1, the J gene TRBJ1-4; the D is unclear. Germline lookup yields CDR1 SQVTM and CDR2 ANQGSEA. Deletions cut 4 bases from V and 3 bases from J, with 9 bases between. The CDR3 is made up of 13 amino acids. The CDR3 DNA sequence: TGCAGCGTTGTATTCCTCTCTAATGAAAAACTGTTTTTT. Translation gives CSVVFLSNEKLFF.

This clonotype was recorded once. The rearrangement joins TRBV20-1 to TRBJ2-7; 9 nucleotides agree with TRBD2. This CDR3 contains 17 residues. Germline trimming cut 4 bases from V and 4 bases from J; bases unmatched to any gene: 17. The germline gives CDR1 DFQATT, CDR2 SNEGSKA (reference sequence). The DNA for the CDR3 is TGCAGTGCTAAAGAGATAGCGGGGGAGAGGGGGGCATACGAGCAGTACTTC. It codes for CSAKEIAGERGAYEQYF.

This clonotype was detected a few times. V gene TRBV19 combines with J gene TRBJ2-7; TRBD1 matches at 8 bases. The CDR3 spans 13 residues. CDR1 and CDR2 from the germline V gene are LNHDA and SQIVND (reference sequence). Losses at the gene ends were 7 bases for V and 3 bases for J; bases not matched to a gene: 5. This chain's CDR3 is CASTLGQGYEQYF. DNA of the CDR3: TGTGCCAGTACTCTAGGACAGGGCTACGAGCAGTACTTC.

The CDR3 region has the DNA TGTGCCAGCAGTCTAGGACTCGCCCAGTTCTTC. Protein product: CASSLGLAQFF. This chain joins TRBV11-2 and TRBJ2-1, with D tentatively TRBD2 (5 bases). The CDR3 consists of 11 residues. Germline V CDR1 and CDR2: SGHAT, FQNNGV. V was trimmed by 6 bases and J by 13 bases, leaving 13 bases between them.

This clonotype was counted a few times. An end of the junction does not agree with germline; a read error may underlie this. CDR3 DNA sequence: TGTGCCAGCAGTGAAGGATACAGTGAGCAGTTCTTC. Its translation is CASSEGYSEQFF. This chain uses TRBV2 with TRBJ2-1; no clear D gene. This CDR3 has 12 amino acids. The germline gives CDR1 SNHLY, CDR2 FYNNEI.

This clonotype was seen only a few times. The V and J genes are TRBV12-3 or TRBV12-4 and TRBJ1-1; D gene unclear. V lost 2 bases and J 6 bases, leaving 16 bases between the germline ends. This CDR3 comprises 15 residues. CDR3 sequence: CASSLLTPVAPEAFF. The CDR3 DNA is TGTGCCAGCAGTTTACTGACCCCAGTGGCCCCTGAAGCTTTCTTT.

This clonotype has ten or more counts. The V and J genes are TRBV12-3 or TRBV12-4 and TRBJ2-3; 7 bases agree with TRBD2. With 5 bases clipped from V and 0 bases from J, the junction kept 11 bases outside the gene matches. The CDR3 runs to 17 residues. This chain's CDR3 is CASSPGGTTLSTDTQYF. CDR3 bases: TGTGCCAGCAGTCCCGGGGGGACTACACTTAGCACAGATACGCAGTATTTT.

Notes on this clonotype: One junction end does not reproduce the germline sequence, and a read error may be involved. The rearrangement joins TRBV6-6 to TRBJ2-1, with D maybe TRBD1 (6 bases). From germline, CDR1 is MNHNY and CDR2 SVGAGI (reference sequence). The CDR3 has 16 residues. CDR3: CVSSESTGPFDNEQFF. CDR3 in DNA: TGTGTCAGCAGTGAGTCGACAGGCCCATTCGACAATGAGCAGTTCTTC.

This clonotype came up a few times. The chain recombines TRBV10-3 with TRBJ2-7; D is ambiguous. CDR1 is ENHRY and CDR2 is SYGVKD in the germline V gene. The V end was cut by 6 bases, the J end by 2 bases, with 8 bases between. This CDR3 region has 12 residues. The CDR3 protein is CAIRVEPYEQYF. CDR3 DNA: TGTGCCATCAGAGTGGAACCCTACGAGCAGTACTTC.

The chain joins TRBV4-1 to TRBJ2-7; 12 positions match TRBD2. The CDR3 length is 15 residues. With 4 bases clipped from V and 5 bases from J, the junction kept 6 bases outside the gene matches. Germline CDR1 is MGHRA and CDR2 is YSYEKL. The CDR3, as DNA: TGCGCCAGCAGCCTCATGACTAGCGGGAGCCACGAGCAGTACGTC. Protein product: CASSLMTSGSHEQYV.